This section outlines one TCR beta chain sequence together with its context. The sample originates from a study of blood T cell repertoires in COVID-19. On the study more broadly: Both acute and convalescent COVID-19 samples were obtained from the United States, Italy and Spain. In each case, the material was cDNA or gDNA derived from T cells, B-cell-depleted T cells, or PBMCs.

As processed by the authors: Nucleated cell number was recorded as an estimate derived from reference gene primer amplification. Measured with immunoSEQ multiplex PCR; TCRdb has only the in-frame clones, and not every one. That table is the source of V, J and clone size, and D and trimming were worked out from the DNA. The sample carries roughly 230,000 clones, around 83% recorded once. The CDR3 is 15 amino acids. Trimming at V came to 8 bases and at J to 7 bases, leaving 13 bases not matched to a gene. Germline V gene lookup returns CDR1 MDHEN and CDR2 SYDVKM. The chain joins TRBV28 to TRBJ1-4, with 7 bases aligning to TRBD1. Sample: peripheral blood. This clonotype originated in a woman aged 45 to 65 with acute or convalescent COVID-19. DNA of the CDR3: TGTGCCAGCGTAACCTACAGGGGCGCGGGTGAAAAACTGTTTTTT. Encoded protein: CASVTYRGAGEKLFF.